This entry concerns a single TCR beta chain. The antigen is undetermined. These data come from a study of T cell clones after liver transplantation. Background on the study: TCRbeta sequencing after a pre-transplant mixed lymphocyte reaction identified graft-donor-reactive clones, later tracked in post-transplant blood. Tolerance: complete withdrawal held at least one year, liver enzymes staying within twice normal. Study-level points and caveats: Circulating graft-donor-reactive CD4 TCRbeta sequences fell significantly post-transplant in most of the 8 subjects.

Here immunoSEQ multiplex PCR was the method, and the copy in TCRdb shows in-frame clones only, minus some. The table shows around 71,000 clones, with around 80% occurring only once. This CDR3 is 14 amino acids long. Germline V lookup: CDR1 SGHRS, CDR2 YFSETQ. Trimming pared 1 base from V and 7 bases from J, leaving 15 bases between. The rearrangement links TRBV5-1 to TRBJ2-7; possibly TRBD1 or TRBD2 for D (6 bases each). The clonotype was recovered from a human patient who received a liver transplant. Some T cells may be supplied by the graft donor. The sequencing here drew on CD4+ T cells from blood, taken 12 months after liver transplant. CDR3 nucleotides: TGCGCCAGCAGCTTGTGGGGGCCGGGAGAGGAGCAGTACTTC. Its translation is CASSLWGPGEEQYF.